These T cell receptor beta chains were read from a single sample in a study of beta chain features in type 1 diabetes. Clones were read by immunoSEQ multiplex PCR, and TCRdb kept only the in-frame ones, dropping some. The table includes some 410,000 clones, 10% to 12% detected once. Source material: naive CD4+ T cells from blood. The receptors shown here come from a woman between 18 and 30 years old in good health. CDR3s include the opening cysteine and the closing phenylalanine or tryptophan. The D gene is left open where the match is weak. Only part of the rows carry a size: once, few, many, or a class if the clone is expanded.

>-|-|TRBJ2-3|TRBV15
CATSVRGPDTQYF
TGTGCCACCAGCGTCCGGGGGCCTGATACGCAGTATTTT
>-|TRBD1|TRBJ2-1|TRBV11-3
CASSPGGWGTGTGHEQFF
TGTGCCAGCAGCCCAGGAGGTTGGGGGACAGGGACTGGACATGAGCAGTTCTTC
>few|TRBD2|TRBJ2-1|TRBV14
CASSQGTSGRNEQFF
TGTGCCAGCAGCCAAGGTACTAGCGGGAGGAATGAGCAGTTCTTC
>few|-|TRBJ2-5|TRBV7-6
CASSNLGSWAQYF
TGTGCCAGCAGTAACTTAGGAAGTTGGGCCCAGTACTTC
>few|-|TRBJ2-5|TRBV7-2
CASSLGSGRNQETQYF
TGTGCCAGCAGCTTAGGCTCAGGACGGAACCAAGAGACCCAGTACTTC
>-|-|TRBJ2-2|TRBV7-7
CASSLNSNSGELFF
TGTGCCAGCAGCTTAAATTCCAACTCCGGGGAGCTGTTTTTT
>-|-|TRBJ2-6|TRBV7-3
CASSLLGSGANVLTF
TGTGCCAGCAGCTTACTAGGGTCTGGGGCCAACGTCCTGACTTTC
>-|-|TRBJ1-5|TRBV18
CASSPGDPPGSNQPQHF
TGTGCCAGCTCACCTGGGGACCCTCCCGGTAGCAATCAGCCCCAGCATTTT
>-|-|TRBJ2-5|TRBV7-9
CASSVARGGETQYF
TGTGCCAGCAGCGTTGCGAGGGGTGGAGAGACCCAGTACTTC
>few|-|TRBJ1-3|TRBV25-1
CASSEPPNTIYF
TGTGCCAGCAGTGAGCCCCCTAACACCATATATTTT
>-|-|TRBJ2-7|TRBV11-3
CASSGRGPLEQYF
TGTGCCAGCAGCGGACGAGGCCCCCTCGAGCAGTACTTC
>few|-|TRBJ2-5|TRBV9
CASSVGLAQETQYF
TGTGCCAGCAGCGTGGGGCTAGCCCAAGAGACCCAGTACTTC
>few|-|TRBJ2-5|TRBV15
CATSRDPSGAETQYF
TGTGCCACCAGCAGAGATCCCTCAGGGGCAGAGACCCAGTACTTC
>few|-|TRBJ2-3|TRBV20-1
CSASYLEAQYF
TGCAGTGCTAGTTACCTAGAGGCGCAGTATTTT
>few|-|TRBJ2-1|TRBV5-5
CASSSAANEQFF
TGTGCCAGCAGCTCAGCCGCCAATGAGCAGTTCTTC
>-|-|TRBJ1-5|TRBV18
CASSPTGILQPQHF
TGTGCCAGCTCACCGACGGGGATTCTTCAGCCCCAGCATTTT
>-|TRBD1|TRBJ2-2|TRBV30
CAWRLTGGNTGELFF
TGTGCCTGGAGGCTGACAGGGGGGAACACCGGGGAGCTGTTTTTT
>few|-|TRBJ2-3|TRBV5-4
CASSLGRARSTDTQYF
TGTGCCAGCAGCTTGGGCAGGGCTAGATCCACAGATACGCAGTATTTT
>-|-|TRBJ2-7|TRBV21-1
CASSTINDEQYF
TGTGCCAGCAGCACCATTAACGACGAGCAGTACTTC
>few|TRBD1|TRBJ1-2|TRBV30
CAWSDPGQLRGYTF
TGTGCCTGGAGTGACCCGGGACAGCTGAGAGGCTACACCTTC
>few|TRBD2|TRBJ2-4|TRBV4-1
CASSQDGSGGLYIQYF
TGCGCCAGCAGCCAAGATGGGAGCGGGGGTTTGTACATTCAGTACTTC
>-|TRBD2|TRBJ2-3|TRBV19
CASTNRGGVDTQYF
TGTGCCAGTACCAACCGGGGGGGCGTGGATACGCAGTATTTT
>few|TRBD1|TRBJ2-1|TRBV27
CASKGAGTEGNEQFF
TGTGCCAGCAAGGGGGCCGGGACAGAGGGGAATGAGCAGTTCTTC
>many|-|TRBJ1-2|TRBV29-1
CSVVGDSYGYTF
TGCAGCGTTGTAGGGGACTCCTATGGCTACACCTTC
>-|TRBD2|TRBJ2-4|TRBV6-5
CASSFGLAGAYQYF
TGTGCCAGCAGCTTCGGACTAGCGGGGGCGTATCAGTACTTC
>few|-|TRBJ2-5|TRBV28
CASSPPGLWETQYF
TGTGCCAGCAGCCCTCCGGGGTTGTGGGAGACCCAGTACTTC
>few|TRBD1|TRBJ2-7|TRBV5-6
CASSMAGTGDYEQYF
TGTGCCAGCAGCATGGCCGGGACAGGGGACTACGAGCAGTACTTC
>-|-|TRBJ1-6|TRBV4-1
CASSQTGDSPLHF
TGCGCCAGCAGCCAGACCGGGGATTCACCCCTCCACTTT
>few|-|TRBJ1-2|TRBV27
CASSSGGYGYTF
TGTGCCAGCAGTTCTGGTGGCTATGGCTACACCTTC
>-|-|TRBJ2-3|TRBV7-2
CASSWDSTDTQYF
TGTGCCAGCAGCTGGGACAGCACAGATACGCAGTATTTT
>few|-|TRBJ2-1|TRBV4-2
CASSQDPGNSYNEQFF
TGTGCCAGCAGCCAAGATCCAGGGAACTCCTACAATGAGCAGTTCTTC
>few|-|TRBJ1-2|TRBV18
CASSPDRYGYTF
TGTGCCAGCTCACCAGATAGATATGGCTACACCTTC
>few|-|TRBJ2-1|TRBV18
CASSPQSTNEQFF
TGTGCCAGCTCACCACAATCCACCAATGAGCAGTTCTTC